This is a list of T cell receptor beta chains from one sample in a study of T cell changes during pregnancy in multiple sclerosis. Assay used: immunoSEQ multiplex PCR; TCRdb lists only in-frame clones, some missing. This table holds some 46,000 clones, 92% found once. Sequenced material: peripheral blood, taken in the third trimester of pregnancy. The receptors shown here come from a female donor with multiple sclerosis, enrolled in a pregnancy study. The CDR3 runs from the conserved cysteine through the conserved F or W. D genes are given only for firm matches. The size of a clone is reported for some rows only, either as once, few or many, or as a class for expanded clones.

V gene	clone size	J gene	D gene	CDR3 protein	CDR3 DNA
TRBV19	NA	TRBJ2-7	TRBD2	CASSTGTSGGSYEQYF	TGTGCCAGTAGTACCGGGACTAGCGGAGGTTCCTACGAGCAGTACTTC
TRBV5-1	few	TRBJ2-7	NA	CASRGLYEQYF	TGCGCCAGCAGGGGCCTCTACGAGCAGTACTTC
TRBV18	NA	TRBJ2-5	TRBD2	CASSPLAAGNQETQYF	TGTGCCAGCTCACCACTTGCAGCGGGAAACCAAGAGACCCAGTACTTC
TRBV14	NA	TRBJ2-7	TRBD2	CASSQDWRTSGRREQYF	TGTGCCAGCAGCCAAGATTGGCGGACTAGCGGGAGGAGGGAGCAGTACTTC
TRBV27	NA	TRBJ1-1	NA	CASSFAESTEAFF	TGTGCCAGCAGTTTTGCCGAGAGCACTGAAGCTTTCTTT
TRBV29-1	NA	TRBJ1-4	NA	CSGMNSEEKLFF	TGCAGCGGGATGAATAGCGAGGAAAAACTGTTTTTT
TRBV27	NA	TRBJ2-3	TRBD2	CASSLLGLAGDTSTDTQYF	TGTGCCAGCAGTTTATTGGGCCTAGCGGGGGACACTAGCACAGATACGCAGTATTTT
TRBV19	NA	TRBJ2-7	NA	CASSISSDTRYYEQYF	TGTGCCAGTAGTATCTCATCGGACACACGATACTACGAGCAGTACTTC
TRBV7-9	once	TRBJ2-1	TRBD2	CATPDGLAGGGSYNEQFF	TGTGCCACTCCCGATGGGCTAGCGGGAGGAGGGTCCTACAATGAGCAGTTCTTC
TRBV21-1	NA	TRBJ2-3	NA	CASSKVHRPGVAGGPDTQYF	TGTGCCAGCAGCAAAGTTCACAGGCCTGGGGTAGCGGGAGGGCCAGATACGCAGTATTTT
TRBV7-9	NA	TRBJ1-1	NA	CASSLQGSDTEAFF	TGTGCCAGCAGTCTACAGGGATCGGACACTGAAGCTTTCTTT
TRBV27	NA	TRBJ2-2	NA	CASSLLRDTGELFF	TGTGCCAGCAGTTTGCTGCGGGACACCGGGGAGCTGTTTTTT
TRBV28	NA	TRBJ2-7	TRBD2	CASSERLAGVYEQYF	TGTGCCAGCAGTGAGAGACTAGCGGGAGTGTACGAGCAGTACTTC